This entry describes one T cell receptor beta chain. Other nucleotide sequences in the sample specify the same CDR3. The data were obtained in a study of T cell changes during pregnancy in multiple sclerosis. Here immunoSEQ multiplex PCR was the method, and the copy in TCRdb shows in-frame clones only, minus some. Among tens of thousands of clones listed, just over 90% were seen once. The germline gives CDR1 MDHEN, CDR2 SYDVKM. V was clipped by 3 bases and J by 0 bases, with 28 bases between them. CDR3 length: 21 amino acids. This TCR came from a female donor with multiple sclerosis, enrolled in a pregnancy study. The gene calls are TRBV28 and TRBJ2-3; D might be TRBD2 (5 bases). Here the sequenced sample was CD4+ T cells from peripheral blood mononuclear cells, taken in the third trimester of pregnancy. The CDR3 region has the DNA TGTGCCAGCAGTTTTGAACTTGGACTTACCAGCCGAACTTCTAGCACAGATACGCAGTATTTT. Residues: CASSFELGLTSRTSSTDTQYF. The entire variable domain, with the rest obtained from reference TRBV28 and TRBJ2-3, is as follows: DVKVTQSSRYLVKRTGEKVFLECVQDMDHENMFWYRQDPGLGLRLIYFSYDVKMKEKGDIPEGYSVSREKKERFSLILESASTNQTSMYLCASSFELGLTSRTSSTDTQYFGPGTRLTVL.